This TCR beta chain is from a study of OX40 agonist ivuxolimab in advanced cancers. The CDR3 is 15 residues long. Trimming cost V 6 bases and J 4 bases; bases outside gene matches: 5. Germline V lookup: CDR1 SGHTA, CDR2 FQGNSA. As concerns this clone: Other nucleotide sequences from this sample produce the same CDR3.

Repertoires were generated with immunoSEQ multiplex PCR, while TCRdb's copy carries only in-frame clones and drops some. The sample yields about 40,000 clones, roughly 90% seen once. This chain joins TRBV7-2 and TRBJ2-3; 12 nucleotides match TRBD2. This TCR was sampled from an adult with an advanced solid tumor such as melanoma, head and neck, liver or kidney cancer. This specimen was CD4+ or CD8+ T cells sorted from blood, taken in a trial of the OX40 agonist ivuxolimab. The DNA of the CDR3 is TGTGCCAGCAGTTTTCTAGCGGGAGGGGCAGATACGCAGTATTTT. Translation: CASSFLAGGADTQYF.